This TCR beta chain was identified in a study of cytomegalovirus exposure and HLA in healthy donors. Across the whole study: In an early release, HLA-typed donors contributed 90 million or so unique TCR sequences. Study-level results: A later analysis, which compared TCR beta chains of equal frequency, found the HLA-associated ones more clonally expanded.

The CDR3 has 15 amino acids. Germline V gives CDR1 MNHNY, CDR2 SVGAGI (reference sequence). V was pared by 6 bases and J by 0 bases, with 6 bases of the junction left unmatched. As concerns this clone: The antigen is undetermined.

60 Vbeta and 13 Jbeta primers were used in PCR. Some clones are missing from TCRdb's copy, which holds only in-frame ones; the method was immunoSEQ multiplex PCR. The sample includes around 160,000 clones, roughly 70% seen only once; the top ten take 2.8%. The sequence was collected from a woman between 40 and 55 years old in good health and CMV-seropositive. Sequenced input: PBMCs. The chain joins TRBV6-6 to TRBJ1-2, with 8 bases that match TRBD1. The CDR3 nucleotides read TGTGCCAGCAGCTCCCCGGACAGGGCTAACTATGGCTACACCTTC. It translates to CASSSPDRANYGYTF.